The T cell receptor beta chain under discussion was sequenced for a study of identical twins. Study-wide results and caveats: In drawing conclusions, the study used cross-sectional statistical analysis and did not follow the same donors.

Germline trimming cut 1 base from V and 5 bases from J; bases unmatched to any gene: 8. This CDR3 is built from 16 residues. Each CDR3 protein gets one entry after TCRdb re-called the 5' RACE reads with MiXCR. This table holds hundreds of thousands of distinct CDR3 sequences, around an eighth found once. A note on this clonotype: Its matching antigen is unknown.

These data were also reused for a study on yellow fever vaccine responses in identical twins.

V and J are TRBV23-1 and TRBJ2-1; 7 positions match TRBD2. Being an ORF, TRBV23-1 has a function that is uncertain. Sequenced: PBMCs. This receptor was taken from a woman aged 18 to 35 in good health. This chain's CDR3 is CASSQFGGGSNNEQFF. As DNA, the CDR3 is TGCGCCAGCAGTCAATTTGGCGGGGGTTCTAACAATGAGCAGTTCTTC.